This T cell receptor (beta chain) was identified during a study of CD8+CD57+ T cells in acquired aplastic anemia. Profiles of TCR beta VDJ and CDR3 were generated from a genomic DNA template. TCRdb fed the reads into MiXCR, producing one record per CDR3 protein. The table records over 35,000 distinct CDR3 sequences, around 67% of them present only once. General study results and limits: Over 25 CD8+ CDR3 sequences occurred in both the patients and the controls.

As regards this clonotype: The antigen is undetermined.

The length of the CDR3 is 17 residues. The V gene's germline CDR1 is SGDLS and CDR2 YYNGEE. J gave up 4 bases and V 2 bases, and 7 bases lay outside the gene matches. The sequencing input was sorted CD4+, CD8+, or CD8+CD57+ T cells (not recorded which) from PBMCs. This rearrangement joins TRBV9 to TRBJ2-2; 11 nucleotides match TRBD2. This TCR derives from a human donor in good health, serving as a control. The DNA for the CDR3 is TGTGCCAGCAGCGTTCACACAGGGACTAGCGGCACCGGGGAGCTGTTTTTT. Its protein is CASSVHTGTSGTGELFF.